The rows below give T cell receptor beta chains drawn from one sample of a study of Ad26.COV2.S vaccination and SARS-CoV-2 variants. Clones were sequenced by immunoSEQ multiplex PCR, and TCRdb holds only the in-frame ones, with some missing. The sample consists of about 460,000 clones, about 89% of them appearing once. The material sequenced was peripheral blood, taken in a trial of Ad26.COV2.S vaccine versus placebo. The receptors originated from a person aged 18-60 years who received the Ad26.COV2.S COVID-19 vaccine or a placebo. CDR3s include the opening cysteine and the closing phenylalanine or tryptophan. The D gene is left open where the match is weak. Clone size is stated in some rows and not others, as once, few, many or a class when expanded.

D gene: NA; clone size: NA; V gene: TRBV11-2; CDR3 protein: CASSLVPAANEKLFF
D gene: TRBD1; clone size: NA; V gene: TRBV5-4; CDR3 protein: CASSLNRGGNTEAFF
D gene: NA; clone size: NA; V gene: TRBV6-5; CDR3 protein: CASSPGYTGELFF
D gene: NA; clone size: NA; V gene: TRBV7-2; CDR3 protein: CASSLVVGAVGSDTQYF
D gene: NA; clone size: NA; V gene: TRBV14; CDR3 protein: CASSLRERARTGELFF
D gene: NA; clone size: NA; V gene: TRBV6-2/TRBV6-3; CDR3 protein: CASSHSETQYF
D gene: TRBD1; clone size: NA; V gene: TRBV18; CDR3 protein: CASSPLDRVSGNTIYF
D gene: TRBD1; clone size: NA; V gene: TRBV7-3; CDR3 protein: CASSLTRTGPDTQYF
D gene: NA; clone size: NA; V gene: TRBV6-6; CDR3 protein: CASSYGTPNTEAFF
D gene: NA; clone size: NA; V gene: TRBV6-1; CDR3 protein: CASSDRALGTDTQYF
D gene: NA; clone size: NA; V gene: TRBV6-6; CDR3 protein: CASSYSGGSGNTIYF
D gene: TRBD1; clone size: NA; V gene: TRBV27; CDR3 protein: CASSLLKGQGTYEQYF
D gene: NA; clone size: NA; V gene: TRBV15; CDR3 protein: CATSRDSGPGGMQYF
D gene: TRBD1; clone size: NA; V gene: TRBV4-1; CDR3 protein: CASSPIDRGYEKLFF
D gene: TRBD1; clone size: NA; V gene: TRBV7-3; CDR3 protein: CASSLTGDTQYF
D gene: TRBD2; clone size: once; V gene: TRBV5-1; CDR3 protein: CASSLRSGGVDTQYF
D gene: TRBD2; clone size: NA; V gene: TRBV27; CDR3 protein: CASSLLAGGETQYF
D gene: TRBD1; clone size: NA; V gene: TRBV25-1; CDR3 protein: CASSEYPGQYNSPLHF
D gene: NA; clone size: NA; V gene: TRBV12-3/TRBV12-4; CDR3 protein: CASSFRKDTQYF
D gene: TRBD1; clone size: NA; V gene: TRBV9; CDR3 protein: CASSVGGQGNTEAFF
D gene: NA; clone size: once; V gene: TRBV5-1; CDR3 protein: CASSLKLGAYYGYTF
D gene: NA; clone size: NA; V gene: TRBV6-5; CDR3 protein: CASSYSGSRGNTIYF
D gene: NA; clone size: NA; V gene: TRBV7-9; CDR3 protein: CASSFGRGVTGELFF
D gene: TRBD2; clone size: NA; V gene: TRBV7-6; CDR3 protein: CASSQGPAGVYNEQFF
D gene: NA; clone size: NA; V gene: TRBV7-3; CDR3 protein: CASSLSPGADGYTF
D gene: TRBD2; clone size: NA; V gene: TRBV3-1/TRBV3-2; CDR3 protein: CASSQRGGKRGEETQYF
D gene: NA; clone size: NA; V gene: TRBV6-6; CDR3 protein: CASSYSGWGNQPQHF
D gene: NA; clone size: NA; V gene: TRBV29-1; CDR3 protein: CSVERDLSTDTQYF
D gene: NA; clone size: NA; V gene: TRBV27; CDR3 protein: CATSGANGYTF
D gene: NA; clone size: once; V gene: TRBV7-2; CDR3 protein: CASSLAPATDTQYF
D gene: NA; clone size: NA; V gene: TRBV5-1; CDR3 protein: CASSLAGSGNYGYTF
D gene: NA; clone size: NA; V gene: TRBV19; CDR3 protein: CASSDQIVNTEAFF
D gene: NA; clone size: NA; V gene: TRBV29-1; CDR3 protein: CSGGAQGTQYF
D gene: NA; clone size: NA; V gene: TRBV28; CDR3 protein: CASRQQRVDEQYF
D gene: NA; clone size: NA; V gene: TRBV3-1/TRBV3-2; CDR3 protein: CASSQVSDIYYEQYF
D gene: NA; clone size: NA; V gene: TRBV2; CDR3 protein: CASSDGRTNEKLFF
D gene: NA; clone size: NA; V gene: TRBV11-2; CDR3 protein: CASSLGLPNEQFF
D gene: TRBD1; clone size: NA; V gene: TRBV12-3/TRBV12-4; CDR3 protein: CASSTLRGLEQFF
D gene: TRBD2; clone size: NA; V gene: TRBV6-4; CDR3 protein: CASLHPGLAGGTGELFF
D gene: TRBD1; clone size: NA; V gene: TRBV7-7; CDR3 protein: CASSSGQGTEAFF
D gene: NA; clone size: few; V gene: TRBV6-1; CDR3 protein: CASSEHRARVNYGYTF
D gene: TRBD1; clone size: NA; V gene: TRBV7-9; CDR3 protein: CASSLGAGGDSYNSPLHF
D gene: NA; clone size: NA; V gene: TRBV29-1; CDR3 protein: CSVHRGYEQYF
D gene: TRBD1; clone size: NA; V gene: TRBV10-2; CDR3 protein: CASKDTSWDRGQTQYF
D gene: TRBD1; clone size: NA; V gene: TRBV6-5; CDR3 protein: CASRPRGVNTEAFF
D gene: TRBD2; clone size: once; V gene: TRBV28; CDR3 protein: CASSFPEREGNNEQFF
D gene: TRBD2; clone size: NA; V gene: TRBV5-1; CDR3 protein: CASKTSGTLYNEQFF
D gene: NA; clone size: NA; V gene: TRBV30; CDR3 protein: CAWSALGRMNTEAFF
D gene: TRBD1; clone size: few; V gene: TRBV4-1; CDR3 protein: CASSQATGNSPLHF
D gene: NA; clone size: NA; V gene: TRBV5-8; CDR3 protein: CASSWRAASTDTQYF